Listed here are 16 T cell receptor beta chains from one sample, sequenced in a study of blood T cell repertoires in COVID-19 (dated by TCRdb to about 2020). Libraries were constructed by the immunoSEQ multiplex PCR assay. The clones in this table, taken by TCRdb from immuneACCESS, are in-frame only. Not every clone is retained; where verified, under half of the shortfall comes from an unresolved V gene, and the cause of the rest is unknown. The sample table holds roughly 320,000 clones, of which nearly 90% were seen once. The ten largest clones represent 1.8% of the sample. The sample comprised peripheral blood. The receptors originated from a woman aged 30 to 39 with COVID-19, enrolled during active disease.

CDR3 in DNA: TGTGCCTGGAGCGCGACAGGCCGGCTCCCTCTCTATGGCTACACCTTC. Protein product: CAWSATGRLPLYGYTF. The J gene is TRBJ1-2, the V gene TRBV30; D possibly corresponds to TRBD1 (6 bases). Trimming stripped 3 bases from V and 4 bases from J, with 21 bases between. CDR1 GTSNPN and CDR2 SVGIG come from the germline V gene (reference sequence). The CDR3 is 16 amino acids.

The gene calls are TRBV3-1 (or the pseudogene TRBV3-2) and TRBJ1-2, with D perhaps matching TRBD1 (6 bases). The V gene's germline CDR1 is LGHDT and CDR2 YNNKEL (reference sequence). The germline V and J ends were trimmed by 4 bases and 3 bases, with 15 bases remaining between them. The CDR3 consists of 15 residues. The DNA for the CDR3 is TGTGCCAGCAGCCGGAGGGGGGGGACTTACTATGGCTACACCTTC. Amino acid sequence: CASSRRGGTYYGYTF.

V gene TRBV14 combines with J gene TRBJ2-1, with TRBD1 matching over 10 bases. The CDR3 length is 15 residues. The V and J ends lost 6 bases and 7 bases, in that order; junction bases with no gene match: 9. Germline CDR1 is SGHDN and CDR2 is FVKESK. Here the CDR3 DNA reads TGTGCCAGCAGTCAGCGCCCGGGACAGGGGAATGAGCAGTTCTTC. Residues: CASSQRPGQGNEQFF.

Here the CDR3 reads CASSDTGREKLFF. CDR3 DNA sequence: TGTGCCAGCAGCGACACTGGGAGGGAAAAACTGTTTTTT. V gene TRBV11-3 combines with J gene TRBJ1-4, with no clear D. The CDR3 consists of 13 residues. In germline, CDR1 is SGHNT, CDR2 YENEEA. Deletions cut 5 bases from V and 8 bases from J, with 12 bases between.

This chain links TRBV6-5 with TRBJ1-2; 7 nucleotides align to TRBD1. The V gene's germline CDR1 is MNHEY and CDR2 SVGAGI. This CDR3 is built from 14 residues. The V gene end was trimmed by 7 bases and the J gene end by 1 base; junction bases not matched to a gene: 6. The CDR3 spells CASTQGGFNYGYTF. CDR3 DNA: TGTGCCAGCACCCAGGGGGGATTTAACTATGGCTACACCTTC.

V gene TRBV7-9 combines with J gene TRBJ1-2; TRBD1 is a possible D gene (6 bases). Germline V lookup: CDR1 SEHNR, CDR2 FQNEAQ (reference sequence). Trimming pared 5 bases from V and 4 bases from J, leaving 14 bases between. This CDR3 spans 14 amino acids. Written as DNA, the CDR3 is TGTGCCAGCAGCCCTGACAGGATTTTCTATGGCTACACCTTC. It codes for CASSPDRIFYGYTF.

The chain has TRBV27 and TRBJ2-5; 7 bases map to TRBD1. Germline CDR1 is MNHEY and CDR2 is SMNVEV (reference sequence). The V gene end was trimmed by 4 bases and the J gene end by 2 bases; junction bases not matched to a gene: 1. The CDR3 runs 13 residues. DNA for the CDR3: TGTGCCAGCAGTTGGGACAGTCAAGAGACCCAGTACTTC. This sequence encodes CASSWDSQETQYF.

This chain links TRBV11-2 with TRBJ2-5; D might be TRBD1 (6 bases). Germline CDR1 SGHAT, CDR2 FQNNGV. The CDR3 has 16 residues. Trimming cost V 4 bases and J 4 bases, with 19 bases left between them. The chain's CDR3 is CASSSLDRRAGETQYF. In DNA, the CDR3 is TGTGCCAGCAGCTCCCTGGACAGAAGGGCGGGAGAGACCCAGTACTTC. The whole variable domain, remainder taken from reference TRBV11-2 and TRBJ2-5, is EAGVAQSPRYKIIEKRQSVAFWCNPISGHATLYWYQQILGQGPKLLIQFQNNGVVDDSQLPKDRFSAERLKGVDSTLKIQPAKLEDSAVYLCASSSLDRRAGETQYFGPGTRLLVL.

This chain joins TRBV5-1 and TRBJ2-1; the D is unclear. This CDR3 is built from 13 residues. In germline, CDR1 is SGHRS, CDR2 YFSETQ. The ends were cut back, 1 base at V and 10 bases at J, with 12 bases in the middle. The CDR3 DNA follows: TGCGCCAGCAGCTTGTACGGTTCTCAAGAGCAGTTCTTC. Translating it yields CASSLYGSQEQFF.

The sample holds one count of this clone. This sequence joins TRBV5-8 and TRBJ1-2, with unresolved D. From germline, CDR1 is SGHTS and CDR2 YDEGEE. The CDR3 extends over 16 amino acids. The V end lost 1 base, the J end lost 6 bases, and 19 bases lay between the germline ends. As DNA, the CDR3 is TGTGCCAGCAGCTTGTCTATTACCGCCATTCCCCATGGCTACACCTTC. Residues: CASSLSITAIPHGYTF.

To note about this clone: The same CDR3 arises from other DNA sequences in this sample as well. The V call is TRBV28, the J call TRBJ1-2; D is undetermined. The CDR3 spans 11 residues. Germline V gene lookup returns CDR1 MDHEN and CDR2 SYDVKM. The V gene lost 4 bases and the J gene lost 4 bases, with 4 bases spanning the gap. CDR3 nucleotide sequence: TGTGCCAGCAGTTCCAGCTATGGCTACACCTTC. Translating it yields CASSSSYGYTF.

The V and J genes are TRBV11-2 and TRBJ2-3; 8 nucleotides align to TRBD2. CDR1 is SGHAT and CDR2 is FQNNGV in the germline V gene. The CDR3 runs 15 residues. The ends lost 3 bases at V and 4 bases at J; junction bases unmatched: 6. CDR3 sequence: CASSFRRGVADTQYF. Here the CDR3 DNA reads TGTGCCAGCAGCTTTCGGCGGGGGGTGGCAGATACGCAGTATTTT.

The gene calls are TRBV5-8 and TRBJ2-5, with a tentative D call TRBD2 (5 bases). The CDR3 contains 13 residues. V lost 3 bases and J 7 bases, leaving 13 bases between the germline ends. CDR1 is SGHTS, CDR2 YDEGEE, per germline. The CDR3 nucleotides read TGTGCCAGCAGCTCGCCTTTAGGGAGGACCCAGTACTTC. Its translation: CASSSPLGRTQYF.

The chain recombines TRBV6-2 or TRBV6-3 with TRBJ1-6; possible D gene TRBD1, 6 bases. The CDR3 sequence is 15 residues long. V dropped 2 bases and J dropped 7 bases, with 12 bases sitting between them. In germline, CDR1 is MNHEY, CDR2 SVGEGT. The CDR3 DNA reads TGTGCCAGCAGTTACCGCGGCAGGGGAAATTCACCCCTCCACTTT. As protein: CASSYRGRGNSPLHF.

The chain has TRBV19 and TRBJ2-1; TRBD1 is a possible D gene (5 bases). Germline V gene sequence: CDR1 LNHDA, CDR2 SQIVND (reference sequence). The CDR3 consists of 16 residues. V was trimmed by 4 bases and J by 5 bases, leaving 18 bases between them. The CDR3 reads CASSTKGIPPDNEQFF. The CDR3 DNA is TGTGCCAGTAGTACCAAGGGGATCCCCCCTGACAATGAGCAGTTCTTC.

The rearrangement links TRBV4-1 to TRBJ1-2, with a weak D call TRBD1 (5 bases). The CDR3 length is 14 residues. Per germline, CDR1 MGHRA and CDR2 YSYEKL. V was cut by 1 base and J by 3 bases, with 9 bases left in between. The CDR3 region is CASSQVGGDYGYTF. The CDR3 DNA follows: TGCGCCAGCAGCCAAGTCGGGGGGGACTATGGCTACACCTTC.